A selection of T cell receptor beta chains follows, all from one sample in a study of graft-versus-host responses after intestinal transplantation. Libraries were prepared by immunoSEQ multiplex PCR; TCRdb keeps only in-frame clonotypes and omits some of them. The table includes about 37,000 clones, roughly nine tenths detected once. The source was ileum tissue, collected approximately 200 days after intestinal transplant. The receptors here all came from a human patient who received an intestinal transplant, so some T cells may come from the graft donor. Each CDR3 is given with its conserved first and last residue. Fields, in order: D gene, clone size, J gene, V gene, CDR3 protein, CDR3 DNA. A D gene is named only where the DNA matches it firmly. Size values are once, few and many counts, or a class for expanded clones, and some rows have none.

TRBD1	-	TRBJ1-5	TRBV28	CASIKNKAGTAAWNQPQHF	TGTGCCAGCATTAAAAATAAGGCCGGGACAGCGGCTTGGAATCAGCCCCAGCATTTT
-	-	TRBJ2-7	TRBV27	CASSLAGSSYEQYF	TGTGCCAGCAGTTTAGCAGGGAGCTCCTACGAGCAGTACTTC
-	-	TRBJ2-7	TRBV5-6	CASSLAGSYEQYF	TGTGCCAGCAGCTTGGCTGGCTCCTACGAGCAGTACTTC
-	-	TRBJ1-5	TRBV7-8	CASSLEDTNQPQHF	TGTGCCAGCAGCTTAGAGGACACCAATCAGCCCCAGCATTTT
-	-	TRBJ1-2	TRBV5-4	CASSLLGRDYGYTF	TGTGCCAGCAGCTTGCTGGGGCGGGACTATGGCTACACCTTC
-	-	TRBJ2-3	TRBV6-5	CASSNIRGADTQYF	TGTGCCAGCAGTAATATCAGGGGGGCAGATACGCAGTATTTT
-	-	TRBJ1-1	TRBV4-2	CASSQEIDRTLEAFF	TGTGCCAGCAGCCAAGAAATAGACAGGACACTTGAAGCTTTCTTT
-	-	TRBJ2-3	TRBV19	CASSISKNADTQYF	TGTGCCAGTAGTATATCCAAGAATGCAGATACGCAGTATTTT
-	-	TRBJ1-1	TRBV7-8	CASSPLGEDGPPEAFF	TGTGCCAGCAGCCCGCTGGGGGAGGACGGCCCCCCTGAAGCTTTCTTT
TRBD1	-	TRBJ1-4	TRBV4-1	CASSQRPGQLINEKLFF	TGCGCCAGCAGCCAACGACCGGGACAGCTGATAAATGAAAAACTGTTTTTT
-	-	TRBJ2-7	TRBV6-1	CATLWANSYEQYF	TGTGCCACCCTATGGGCAAACTCCTACGAGCAGTACTTC
TRBD2	few	TRBJ2-5	TRBV5-1	CASSLTSGGQETQYF	TGCGCCAGCAGCTTGACTTCGGGGGGGCAGGAGACCCAGTACTTC
-	once	TRBJ2-2	TRBV7-3	CASRTVSGGELFF	TGTGCCAGCAGAACAGTCTCCGGCGGGGAGCTGTTTTTT
TRBD2	-	TRBJ2-3	TRBV7-8	CASSLRLAADTQYF	TGTGCCAGCAGCTTAAGACTAGCGGCAGATACGCAGTATTTT
-	-	TRBJ1-5	TRBV19	CASSIFRGPELSNQPQHF	TGTGCCAGTAGTATATTTCGGGGCCCGGAGTTGAGCAATCAGCCCCAGCATTTT
-	-	TRBJ1-2	TRBV5-1	CASSLGQKEGYTF	TGCGCCAGCAGCTTGGGACAGAAGGAAGGCTACACCTTC
-	-	TRBJ2-7	TRBV4-1	CASSSGQSFHEQYF	TGCGCCAGCAGTTCGGGACAATCATTCCACGAGCAGTACTTC
-	-	TRBJ1-1	TRBV5-1	CASSLRPMNTEAFF	TGCGCCAGCAGCTTGAGACCGATGAACACTGAAGCTTTCTTT
TRBD2	once	TRBJ2-3	TRBV28	CASSLELAGGGDTQYF	TGTGCCAGCAGTTTAGAGCTAGCGGGAGGTGGAGATACGCAGTATTTT
TRBD2	-	TRBJ2-5	TRBV4-1	CASEASGGAGETQYF	TGCGCCAGCGAGGCTAGCGGGGGGGCTGGTGAGACCCAGTACTTC
-	-	TRBJ1-3	TRBV28	CASSSPGFGNTIYF	TGTGCCAGCAGTTCCCCAGGTTTTGGAAACACCATATATTTT
TRBD1	-	TRBJ2-5	TRBV7-9	CASSSAGRQGEDF	TGTGCCAGCAGCTCCGCCGGCCGACAGGGGGAAGACTTC